This is a list of T cell receptor beta chains from one sample in a study of blood T cell repertoires in COVID-19. TCRdb's copy holds only in-frame clones and misses some; the assay was immunoSEQ multiplex PCR. The sample contains over 130,000 clones, less than 90% of which appear only once. Sequenced input: peripheral blood. The receptors come from a human donor with COVID-19, enrolled during active disease. The donor label of this sample is uncertain. Both conserved end residues are part of each CDR3.

CDR3 protein: CASSFTHPTTRGTEAFF
V gene: TRBV7-2
J gene: TRBJ1-1

CDR3 protein: CASSNLAGAYNEQFF
V gene: TRBV6-5
J gene: TRBJ2-1

CDR3 protein: CASSPPGQGAHEQYF
V gene: TRBV6-5
J gene: TRBJ2-7

CDR3 protein: CASSLVASGGGYEQYF
V gene: TRBV7-2
J gene: TRBJ2-7

CDR3 protein: CASSYLGTGGIFF
V gene: TRBV6-5
J gene: TRBJ2-1

CDR3 protein: CASSLEAGADTQYF
V gene: TRBV11-2
J gene: TRBJ2-3

CDR3 protein: CSALDYNEQFF
V gene: TRBV20-1
J gene: TRBJ2-1

CDR3 protein: CASSMTGDGNTIYF
V gene: TRBV28
J gene: TRBJ1-3

CDR3 protein: CASSQGQGEDYEQYF
V gene: TRBV4-2
J gene: TRBJ2-7

CDR3 protein: CASSLGGGGQETQYF
V gene: TRBV7-6
J gene: TRBJ2-5

CDR3 protein: CASSLELSGTANSPLHF
V gene: TRBV5-1
J gene: TRBJ1-6

CDR3 protein: CASSEAGGNTEAFF
V gene: TRBV25-1
J gene: TRBJ1-1

CDR3 protein: CASSPRRFIANQPQHF
V gene: TRBV7-9
J gene: TRBJ1-5

CDR3 protein: CASSLIATGNEKLFF
V gene: TRBV7-9
J gene: TRBJ1-4

CDR3 protein: CASSLAGGAGTEAFF
V gene: TRBV5-4
J gene: TRBJ1-1

CDR3 protein: CASSLGPSGSQETQYF
V gene: TRBV5-4
J gene: TRBJ2-5

CDR3 protein: CASSIYRSTLSNQPQHF
V gene: TRBV19
J gene: TRBJ1-5

CDR3 protein: CAWSVLLGRELFF
V gene: TRBV30
J gene: TRBJ1-4

CDR3 protein: CASSEFRQASATQYF
V gene: TRBV25-1
J gene: TRBJ2-5

CDR3 protein: CASSSGLAGGPGNTQYF
V gene: TRBV5-4
J gene: TRBJ2-3

CDR3 protein: CASSTSQGEQPQHF
V gene: TRBV19
J gene: TRBJ1-5

CDR3 protein: CASSALFQTDTDTQYF
V gene: TRBV5-4
J gene: TRBJ2-3

CDR3 protein: CASSAGGQGVEKLFF
V gene: TRBV7-9
J gene: TRBJ1-4

CDR3 protein: CASAGTGDNEQYF
V gene: TRBV6-5
J gene: TRBJ2-7

CDR3 protein: CASSTGSSGANVLTF
V gene: TRBV5-6
J gene: TRBJ2-6

CDR3 protein: CASRRGGNDEQFF
V gene: TRBV9
J gene: TRBJ2-1

CDR3 protein: CASSTRRGLEEKLFF
V gene: TRBV4-2
J gene: TRBJ1-4

CDR3 protein: CASSQEPGSDIQYF
V gene: TRBV3-1/TRBV3-2
J gene: TRBJ2-4

CDR3 protein: CASSPSGLNTEAFF
V gene: TRBV3-1/TRBV3-2
J gene: TRBJ1-1

CDR3 protein: CASSQGPGMGYGYTF
V gene: TRBV3-1/TRBV3-2
J gene: TRBJ1-2

CDR3 protein: CASFKTGANTEAFF
V gene: TRBV27
J gene: TRBJ1-1

CDR3 protein: CASSSGQGNTEAFF
V gene: TRBV6-5
J gene: TRBJ1-1

CDR3 protein: CASSQSVRCGNPQHF
V gene: TRBV23-1
J gene: TRBJ1-5

CDR3 protein: CATSDPSFSGNNEQFF
V gene: TRBV24-1
J gene: TRBJ2-1

CDR3 protein: CASSQGQELAKNIQYF
V gene: TRBV4-1
J gene: TRBJ2-4

CDR3 protein: CASSEGGPYNSPLHF
V gene: TRBV6-1
J gene: TRBJ1-6

CDR3 protein: CASSFSPGSNQPQHF
V gene: TRBV7-2
J gene: TRBJ1-5

CDR3 protein: CAWTRGRTANYGYTF
V gene: TRBV30
J gene: TRBJ1-2

CDR3 protein: CASSIGSRDQPQHF
V gene: TRBV19
J gene: TRBJ1-5

CDR3 protein: CASSTLQGALSNQPQHF
V gene: TRBV19
J gene: TRBJ1-5

CDR3 protein: CASSQPGYEQYF
V gene: TRBV4-1
J gene: TRBJ2-7

CDR3 protein: CASSLLSAGGQETQYF
V gene: TRBV11-3
J gene: TRBJ2-5

CDR3 protein: CASSWTSGKDTQYF
V gene: TRBV9
J gene: TRBJ2-3